This entry lists 29 T cell receptor beta chains sequenced from one sample in a study of control samples from healthy donors and cancer patients. Sequencing was performed with immunoSEQ multiplex PCR; in TCRdb, only in-frame clones are kept and a portion is missing. The data contain roughly 48,000 clones, approximately 90% of them singletons. The sample consisted of PBMCs. The receptors were sampled from a woman in her thirties or forties with head and neck cancer.

The chain has TRBV6-5 and TRBJ2-7; D is undetermined. V dropped 6 bases and J dropped 0 bases, with 9 bases sitting between them. CDR3 size: 13 residues. Germline assignment: CDR1 MNHEY and CDR2 SVGAGI. The CDR3 spells CASRAQSSYEQYF. The CDR3 nucleotides are TGTGCCAGCAGGGCACAAAGCTCCTACGAGCAGTACTTC.

The gene calls are TRBV4-2 and TRBJ2-5; 8 bases agree with TRBD2. This CDR3 comprises 17 residues. Germline V gene data show CDR1 as LGHNA and CDR2 as YNFKEQ. J lost 4 bases, V lost 2 bases, and 12 bases had no gene match. Here the CDR3 DNA reads TGTGCCAGCAGCCAAAACGCCTGGGGTGCGGGAGGAGAGACCCAGTACTTC. It translates to CASSQNAWGAGGETQYF.

V usage is TRBV7-9 and J usage is TRBJ2-3, with 7 nucleotides matching TRBD1. The junction had 5 bases not matched to a gene; V was cut back by 5 bases and J by 0 bases. Germline lookup yields CDR1 SEHNR and CDR2 FQNEAQ (reference sequence). The CDR3 is made up of 15 amino acids. The CDR3 DNA is TGTGCCAGCAGCCACGACAGGGCTAGCACAGATACGCAGTATTTT. Residues: CASSHDRASTDTQYF.

The gene calls are TRBV18 and TRBJ1-1; D unresolved. The CDR3 covers 14 residues. The germline V gene has CDR1 KGHSH and CDR2 LQKENI. V lost 5 bases and J lost 1, with 11 bases in between. The CDR3 DNA reads TGTGCCAGCTCATCCAGTAGGAAGAACACTGAAGCTTTCTTT. The encoded protein is CASSSSRKNTEAFF.

The chain couples TRBV6-6 to TRBJ1-1; D perhaps matches TRBD1 (5 bases). The germline V and J ends were trimmed by 2 bases and 6 bases, with 13 bases remaining between them. This CDR3 is built from 14 residues. The V gene's germline CDR1 is MNHNY and CDR2 SVGAGI (reference sequence). The chain's CDR3 is CASSYTGQSSEAFF. DNA of the CDR3: TGTGCCAGCAGTTACACGGGGCAATCGTCTGAAGCTTTCTTT.

The chain is built from TRBV29-1 and TRBJ2-7; D is unclear. Trimming stripped 6 bases from V and 0 bases from J, with 12 bases between. The CDR3 spans 13 residues. The germline gives CDR1 SQVTM, CDR2 ANQGSEA. CDR3 sequence reads: CSVTTPSSYEQYF. In DNA, the CDR3 is TGCAGCGTCACGACTCCTTCCTCCTACGAGCAGTACTTC.

The chain is built from TRBV19 and TRBJ2-1; no reliable D call. The CDR3 consists of 14 residues. The V gene lost 4 bases and the J gene lost 5 bases, with 12 bases spanning the gap. Germline V gives CDR1 LNHDA, CDR2 SQIVND (reference sequence). CDR3 nucleotide sequence: TGTGCCAGTAGTAGCAGAGTTTTAAACAATGAGCAGTTCTTC. This encodes CASSSRVLNNEQFF.

The rearrangement uses TRBV5-1 and TRBJ1-1; a possible D gene is TRBD1 (5 bases). The CDR3 consists of 15 residues. The V gene lost 4 bases and the J gene lost 1 base, with 14 bases spanning the gap. Germline lookup yields CDR1 SGHRS and CDR2 YFSETQ. CDR3 sequence reads: CASSPGHRENTEAFF. The CDR3, as DNA: TGCGCCAGCAGCCCGGGGCACCGAGAGAACACTGAAGCTTTCTTT.

The chain employs TRBV24-1 and TRBJ2-7; 8 bases match TRBD1. V dropped 6 bases and J dropped 2; count of bases not matched to a gene: 8. Germline loops: CDR1 KGHDR, CDR2 SFDVKD. The CDR3 sequence is 15 residues long. CDR3 loop: CATSTTGTGAYEQYF. CDR3 DNA sequence: TGTGCCACCAGTACCACCGGGACAGGAGCCTACGAGCAGTACTTC.

The rearrangement uses TRBV7-9 and TRBJ1-2; possibly TRBD1 for D (5 bases). This CDR3 is 15 amino acids long. Trimming left V 4 bases short and J 8 bases short, with 20 bases between. Germline loops: CDR1 SEHNR, CDR2 FQNEAQ (reference sequence). CDR3 region: CASSSGPGPYKGYTF. As DNA, the CDR3 is TGTGCCAGCAGCTCAGGGCCTGGCCCATATAAGGGCTACACCTTC.

The chain is built from TRBV19 and TRBJ2-2; TRBD1 or TRBD2 may be the D gene (5 bases each). Germline CDR1 and CDR2: LNHDA and SQIVND (reference sequence). Trimming left V 1 base short and J 4 bases short, with 7 bases between. There are 14 residues in the CDR3. The CDR3 loop reads CASSIVGGTGELFF. The CDR3 coding sequence is TGTGCCAGTAGTATAGTTGGGGGCACCGGGGAGCTGTTTTTT.

The gene calls are TRBV9 and TRBJ1-1; the match to TRBD1 covers 9 bases. The CDR3 totals 15 residues. The junction had 9 bases not matched to a gene; V was cut back by 3 bases and J by 6 bases. CDR1 is SGDLS, CDR2 YYNGEE, per germline. The CDR3: CASSDPGQGVPEAFF. CDR3 DNA sequence: TGTGCCAGCAGCGATCCGGGACAGGGAGTCCCTGAAGCTTTCTTT.

In its sample, this clone was seen once. The V call is TRBV5-5, the J call TRBJ2-1; D unclear. The germline gives CDR1 SGHKS, CDR2 YYEKEE (reference sequence). Trimming shortened V by 5 bases and J by 5 bases, and 11 bases separated the two germline ends. This CDR3 is built from 13 residues. CDR3 nucleotide sequence: TGTGCCAGCAGAAGGCGAACGGACAATGAGCAGTTCTTC. Protein sequence: CASRRRTDNEQFF.

This chain joins TRBV7-3 and TRBJ2-3; 11 bases map to TRBD2. Unmatched junction bases numbered 5, after V lost 5 bases and J lost 4 bases. CDR1 SGHTA and CDR2 FQGTGA come from the germline V gene. The CDR3 contains 15 residues. This chain's CDR3 is CASSRIAGGADTQYF. The CDR3 DNA reads TGTGCCAGCAGCCGGATAGCGGGAGGGGCAGATACGCAGTATTTT.

The chain uses TRBV19 and TRBJ2-7; D gene unclear. The ends were cut back, 4 bases at V and 2 bases at J, with 3 bases in the middle. The CDR3 consists of 11 residues. Germline V gene data show CDR1 as LNHDA and CDR2 as SQIVND (reference sequence). The CDR3 loop is CASSTTYEQYF. Here the CDR3 DNA reads TGTGCCAGTAGTACAACCTACGAGCAGTACTTC.

The chain links TRBV7-9 to TRBJ1-1, with a tentative D call TRBD1 (5 bases). The V gene lost 1 base and the J gene lost 8 bases, with 8 bases spanning the gap. This CDR3 is built from 12 residues. The germline gives CDR1 SEHNR, CDR2 FQNEAQ (reference sequence). The CDR3, as DNA: TGTGCCAGCAGCTTAGAAACAGGAGAAGCTTTCTTT. This gives the protein CASSLETGEAFF.

V gene TRBV5-1 combines with J gene TRBJ1-1; unclear D gene. CDR1 is SGHRS, CDR2 YFSETQ, per germline. The CDR3 covers 12 residues. The germline V and J ends were trimmed by 3 bases and 6 bases, with 9 bases remaining between them. The CDR3 is CASSSGGPEAFF. CDR3 bases: TGCGCCAGCAGCTCGGGAGGGCCTGAAGCTTTCTTT.

V is TRBV30 and J is TRBJ2-5; D is ambiguous. Trimming removed 4 bases at V and 5 bases at J, with 11 bases between. The CDR3 loop spans 12 amino acids. Germline V gene sequence: CDR1 GTSNPN, CDR2 SVGIG (reference sequence). CDR3 sequence: CAWTPQGETQYF. CDR3 nucleotide sequence: TGTGCCTGGACGCCCCAAGGGGAGACCCAGTACTTC. Supplemented by reference TRBV30 and TRBJ2-5, the full variable domain reads SQTIHQWPATLVQPVGSPLSLECTVEGTSNPNLYWYRQAAGRGLQLLFYSVGIGQISSEVPQNLSASRPQDRQFILSSKKLLLSDSGFYLCAWTPQGETQYFGPGTRLLVL.

Only one count was recorded for this clone. This chain connects TRBV28 to TRBJ2-3, with TRBD2 identical over 8 bases. The V segment lost 8 bases and the J segment 2 bases; nucleotides outside the gene matches: 3. The CDR3 is 13 amino acids. CDR1 MDHEN and CDR2 SYDVKM come from the germline V gene. CDR3 sequence (DNA): TGTGCCAGCCTAGCGGGTAACACAGATACGCAGTATTTT. Translating gives CASLAGNTDTQYF.

This chain connects TRBV18 to TRBJ1-1; no clear D. Germline lookup yields CDR1 KGHSH and CDR2 LQKENI. This CDR3 has 13 amino acids. V was pared by 1 base and J by 2 bases, with 5 bases between. The CDR3 here is CASSPLRNTEAFF. CDR3 nucleotides: TGTGCCAGCTCACCACTGAGAAACACTGAAGCTTTCTTT.

This clone was recorded only once. The V call is TRBV5-1, the J call TRBJ2-5, with a tentative D call TRBD2 (6 bases). Germline V gene data show CDR1 as SGHRS and CDR2 as YFSETQ. With 0 bases removed from V and 5 bases from J, the gap between germline ends came to 11 bases. The CDR3 runs 14 residues. The CDR3 DNA reads as TGCGCCAGCAGCTTGGTGGGGGGTCTGGAGACCCAGTACTTC. Amino acid sequence: CASSLVGGLETQYF.

The rearrangement uses TRBV27 and TRBJ2-5; D is ambiguous. The V and J ends lost 4 bases and 1 base respectively, with 10 bases between them. The CDR3 consists of 14 residues. Looked up from germline, CDR1 is MNHEY and CDR2 is SMNVEV (reference sequence). The CDR3 spells CASSSKPSQETQYF. The CDR3 region has the DNA TGTGCCAGCAGTTCCAAACCGAGCCAAGAGACCCAGTACTTC.

In this sample, this clone turned up a few times. This chain links TRBV7-9 with TRBJ2-7; possibly TRBD2 for D (5 bases). The CDR3 spans 12 residues. Trimming removed 6 bases at V and 7 bases at J, with 13 bases between. CDR1 is SEHNR and CDR2 is FQNEAQ in the germline V gene (reference sequence). The CDR3 DNA is TGTGCCAGCAGACAGACTGGCGGGGAGCAGTACTTC. Translating it yields CASRQTGGEQYF.

V is TRBV30 and J is TRBJ2-5; unclear D gene. V gave up 2 bases and J gave up 5 bases, with 9 bases separating them. Per the germline V gene, CDR1 is GTSNPN and CDR2 is SVGIG (reference sequence). The CDR3 consists of 12 residues. The chain's CDR3 is CAWSLYEETQYF. The CDR3 DNA follows: TGTGCCTGGAGTCTCTACGAGGAGACCCAGTACTTC. The full variable domain, completed using reference TRBV30 and TRBJ2-5, is SQTIHQWPATLVQPVGSPLSLECTVEGTSNPNLYWYRQAAGRGLQLLFYSVGIGQISSEVPQNLSASRPQDRQFILSSKKLLLSDSGFYLCAWSLYEETQYFGPGTRLLVL.

This clone was seen only a few times. This sequence joins TRBV14 and TRBJ2-3, with TRBD2 identical over 12 bases. The CDR3 sequence is 16 residues long. V was clipped by 3 bases and J by 4 bases; unmatched bases: 5. From germline, CDR1 is SGHDN and CDR2 FVKESK. The DNA for the CDR3 is TGTGCCAGCAGCCAGAGACTAGCGGGGGCCGCAGATACGCAGTATTTT. Translated: CASSQRLAGAADTQYF.

The chain joins TRBV14 to TRBJ1-1, with D possibly TRBD1 on 5 matching bases. Germline CDR1 and CDR2: SGHDN and FVKESK. Trimming took off 0 bases at V and 2 bases at J, with 22 bases between the two ends. This CDR3 is 19 amino acids long. The CDR3 reads CASSQDKLGRGNCNTEAFF. The CDR3 DNA follows: TGTGCCAGCAGCCAAGATAAGTTAGGGAGGGGCAATTGTAACACTGAAGCTTTCTTT. The full variable domain, rest sourced from reference TRBV14 and TRBJ1-1, is EAGVTQFPSHSVIEKGQTVTLRCDPISGHDNLYWYRRVMGKEIKFLLHFVKESKQDESGMPNNRFLAERTGGTYSTLKVQPAELEDSGVYFCASSQDKLGRGNCNTEAFFGQGTRLTVV.

V and J are TRBV5-1 and TRBJ1-2; TRBD1 is a possible D gene (5 bases). The V end was cut by 0 bases, the J end by 8 bases, with 14 bases between. The CDR3 runs 14 residues. Germline lookup yields CDR1 SGHRS and CDR2 YFSETQ. CDR3 bases: TGCGCCAGCAGCTTGGTCTTAGGGGCTGGCGGCTACACCTTC. It codes for CASSLVLGAGGYTF.

CDR3: CASSLSEGEQFF. Here the CDR3 DNA reads TGTGCCAGCAGTTTATCGGAGGGTGAGCAGTTCTTC. The chain combines TRBV28 with TRBJ2-1; the D gene is possibly TRBD2 (6 bases). The CDR3 is 12 residues long. Germline-derived CDR1 and CDR2 are MDHEN and SYDVKM. V was clipped by 1 base and J by 9 bases, with 7 bases between them.

CDR3 sequence reads: CASSSTGGANQPQHF. CDR3 DNA: TGCGCCAGCAGTTCGACAGGGGGCGCGAATCAGCCCCAGCATTTT. V gene TRBV5-1 combines with J gene TRBJ1-5; the match to TRBD1 covers 10 bases. The CDR3 covers 15 residues. V dropped 5 bases and J dropped 4; count of bases not matched to a gene: 6. The germline V gene has CDR1 SGHRS and CDR2 YFSETQ. The whole variable domain, filled in from reference TRBV5-1 and TRBJ1-5, reads KAGVTQTPRYLIKTRGQQVTLSCSPISGHRSVSWYQQTPGQGLQFLFEYFSETQRNKGNFPGRFSGRQFSNSRSEMNVSTLELGDSALYLCASSSTGGANQPQHFGDGTRLSIL.